This TCR beta chain was captured by sequencing in a study of blood T cells in healthy people across ages. A second about 6 to 11 cycle PCR used barcoded and J-beta primers. TCRdb re-called the 5' RACE reads with MiXCR, one entry per CDR3 protein. The sample includes about 1.1 million distinct CDR3 sequences, 30% to 40% of them seen just once. V was trimmed by 3 bases and J by 1 base, leaving 6 bases between them. The CDR3 is 14 amino acids. The source material was blood. The rearrangement links TRBV12-3 or TRBV12-4 to TRBJ2-2; D remains unclear. The sequence derives from a man aged 18 to 35 in good health. The CDR3 is CASSLHGNTGELFF. CDR3 nucleotides: TGTGCCAGCAGTTTGCACGGGAACACCGGGGAGCTGTTTTTT.